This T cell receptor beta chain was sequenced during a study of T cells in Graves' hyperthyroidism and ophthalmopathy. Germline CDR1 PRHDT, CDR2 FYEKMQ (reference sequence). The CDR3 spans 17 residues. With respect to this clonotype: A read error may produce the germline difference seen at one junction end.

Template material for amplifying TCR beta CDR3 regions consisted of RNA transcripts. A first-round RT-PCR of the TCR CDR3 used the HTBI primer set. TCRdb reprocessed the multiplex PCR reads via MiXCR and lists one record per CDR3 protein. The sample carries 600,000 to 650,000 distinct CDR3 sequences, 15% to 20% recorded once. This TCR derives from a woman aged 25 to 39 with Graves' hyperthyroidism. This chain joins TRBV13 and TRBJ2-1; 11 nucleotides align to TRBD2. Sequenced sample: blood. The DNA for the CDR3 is TGCGCCAGCACTCAAGGGGGCCTAGCGGGAGGAAACAATGAGCAGTTCTTC. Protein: CASTQGGLAGGNNEQFF.